This record looks at one T cell receptor beta chain sequence and its context. The Seattle patients, enrolled during active infection, were followed longitudinally. The data are from a study of blood T cell repertoires in COVID-19. On the study more broadly: Sites in the United States, Italy and Spain provided acute and convalescent COVID-19 samples. Sources were T cells, B-cell-depleted T cells, or PBMCs; the material itself was cDNA or gDNA.

Germline V CDR1 and CDR2: SGDLS, YYNGEE. Trimming removed 0 bases at V and 3 bases at J, with 10 bases between. CDR3 length: 15 amino acids. Libraries were prepared by immunoSEQ multiplex PCR; TCRdb keeps only in-frame clonotypes and omits some of them. The data hold around 270,000 clones, with around 92% observed a single time. Sequences were obtained from peripheral blood. The V call is TRBV9, the J call TRBJ2-1; tentatively, D is TRBD2 (5 bases). This receptor was identified in a person in their late teens or twenties with COVID-19, enrolled during active disease. The CDR3 protein is CASSVEASHYNEQFF. DNA for the CDR3: TGTGCCAGCAGCGTAGAGGCTAGCCACTACAATGAGCAGTTCTTC.